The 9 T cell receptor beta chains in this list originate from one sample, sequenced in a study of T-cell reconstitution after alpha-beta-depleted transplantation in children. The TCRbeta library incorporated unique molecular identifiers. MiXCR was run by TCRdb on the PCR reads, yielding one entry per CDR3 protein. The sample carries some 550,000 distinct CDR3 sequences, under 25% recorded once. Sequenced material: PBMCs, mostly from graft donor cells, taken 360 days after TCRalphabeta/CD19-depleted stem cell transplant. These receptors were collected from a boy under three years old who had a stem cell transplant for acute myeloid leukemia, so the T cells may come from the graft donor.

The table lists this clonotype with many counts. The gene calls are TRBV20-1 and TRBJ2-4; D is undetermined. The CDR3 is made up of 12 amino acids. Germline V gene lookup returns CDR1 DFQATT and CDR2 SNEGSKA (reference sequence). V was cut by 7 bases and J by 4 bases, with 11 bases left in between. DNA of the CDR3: TGCAGTGGGGTCGAGAATAAAAACATTCAGTACTTC. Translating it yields CSGVENKNIQYF.

Here the CDR3 reads CASSLAGYYNEQFF. The CDR3 DNA sequence: TGCGCCAGCAGCTTAGCGGGGTACTACAATGAGCAGTTCTTC. The chain links TRBV5-1 to TRBJ2-1; TRBD2 agrees at 7 bases. Germline V gives CDR1 SGHRS, CDR2 YFSETQ. The V and J ends lost 2 bases and 3 bases, in that order; junction bases with no gene match: 2. The CDR3 has 14 amino acids.

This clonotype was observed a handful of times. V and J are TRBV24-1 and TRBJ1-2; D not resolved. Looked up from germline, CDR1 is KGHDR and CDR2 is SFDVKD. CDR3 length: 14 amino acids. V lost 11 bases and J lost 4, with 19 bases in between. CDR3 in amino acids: CAIQDQHSLYGYTF. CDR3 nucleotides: TGTGCCATTCAGGACCAGCACTCTCTCTATGGCTACACCTTC.

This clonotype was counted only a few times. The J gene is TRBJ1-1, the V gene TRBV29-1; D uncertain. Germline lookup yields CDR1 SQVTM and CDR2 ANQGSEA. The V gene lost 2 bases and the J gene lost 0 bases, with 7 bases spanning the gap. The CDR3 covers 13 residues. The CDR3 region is CSVETLMNTEAFF. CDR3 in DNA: TGCAGCGTTGAAACACTAATGAACACTGAAGCTTTCTTT.

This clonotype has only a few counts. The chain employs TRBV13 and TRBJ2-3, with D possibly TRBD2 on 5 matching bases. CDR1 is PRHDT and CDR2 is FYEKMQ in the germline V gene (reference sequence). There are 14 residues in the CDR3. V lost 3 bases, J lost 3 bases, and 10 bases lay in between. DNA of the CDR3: TGTGCCAGCAGCTTGCGACTAACGACAGATACGCAGTATTTT. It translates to CASSLRLTTDTQYF.

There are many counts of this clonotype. Here the CDR3 DNA reads TGTGCCAGCAGTTTCAGACTAGCGGAGGATACGCAGTATTTT. Translation gives CASSFRLAEDTQYF. V is TRBV12-3 or TRBV12-4 and J is TRBJ2-3; 9 bases are shared with TRBD2. The CDR3 spans 14 residues. V trimming: 3 bases; J trimming: 6 bases; junction bases outside the gene matches: 4.

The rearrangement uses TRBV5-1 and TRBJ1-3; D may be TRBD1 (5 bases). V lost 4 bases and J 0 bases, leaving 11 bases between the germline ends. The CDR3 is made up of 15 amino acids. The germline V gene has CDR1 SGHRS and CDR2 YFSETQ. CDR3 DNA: TGCGCCAGCAGCCCCACAGGCGACTCTGGAAACACCATATATTTT. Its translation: CASSPTGDSGNTIYF.

CDR3 residues: CSVLGERSYGYTF. The CDR3 bases are TGCAGTGTCCTCGGGGAGCGAAGCTATGGCTACACCTTC. The V gene is TRBV20-1, the J gene TRBJ1-2; no firm D call. Trimming pared 7 bases from V and 4 bases from J, leaving 16 bases between. This CDR3 has 13 amino acids. Germline lookup yields CDR1 DFQATT and CDR2 SNEGSKA (reference sequence).

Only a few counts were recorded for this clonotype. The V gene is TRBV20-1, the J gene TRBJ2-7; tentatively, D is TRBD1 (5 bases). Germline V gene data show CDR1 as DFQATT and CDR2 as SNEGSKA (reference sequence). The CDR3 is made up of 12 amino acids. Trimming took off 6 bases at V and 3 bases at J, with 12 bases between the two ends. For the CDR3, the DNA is TGCAGTGCCCCTTCAGGGAACTACGAGCAGTACGTC. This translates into CSAPSGNYEQYV.